These 18 T cell receptor beta chains were all obtained from the same sample, sequenced in a study of glioma-infiltrating T cells. Amplification of TCR alpha and beta CDR3 regions from RNA used iRepertoire nested multiplex PCR. A single record per CDR3 protein comes from TCRdb applying MiXCR to the multiplex PCR reads. The sample carries roughly 350,000 distinct CDR3 sequences, around 38% recorded once. The material sequenced was glioma tissue, nonneoplastic brain tissue, or PBMCs (not recorded which). Source of these receptors: a human donor with low-grade glioma or glioblastoma, undergoing nonglioma brain surgery, or in good health (not recorded which).

The table lists this clonotype with a few counts. This chain connects TRBV7-9 to TRBJ1-1; 7 bases match TRBD1. The CDR3 contains 14 residues. Germline V gene lookup returns CDR1 SEHNR and CDR2 FQNEAQ (reference sequence). The trim removed 5 bases at V and 4 bases at J, leaving 7 bases unmatched. In DNA form, the CDR3 reads TGTGCCAGCAGCCAGACAGGGTCGGGCACTGAAGCTTTCTTT. This sequence encodes CASSQTGSGTEAFF.

As for this clonotype: Compared with germline, one end of the junction differs, possibly owing to a read error. The rearrangement joins TRBV6-2 or TRBV6-3 to TRBJ1-1, with D perhaps matching TRBD1 (6 bases). The CDR3 sequence is 14 residues long. CDR1 and CDR2 from the germline V gene are MNHEY and SVGEGT. This CDR3 is CASSATGLNTEASF. The CDR3 DNA reads TGTGCCAGCAGTGCGACAGGCTTAAACACTGAAGCTTCCTTT.

Remarks on this clonotype: A much larger clonotype is one base distant, so this may be a read error. The CDR3 does not end in the conserved phenylalanine or tryptophan, so this is likely a read error. The rearrangement uses TRBV6-5 and TRBJ2-5; TRBD1 agrees at 9 bases. This CDR3 is built from 15 residues. V was pared by 4 bases and J by 1 base, with 4 bases of the junction left unmatched. Germline CDR1 MNHEY, CDR2 SVGAGI. CDR3: CASSWDRESQETQYS. Here the CDR3 DNA reads TGTGCCAGCAGTTGGGACAGGGAATCCCAAGAGACCCAGTACTCC.

CDR3 loop: CASSSASGTNEQFF. As DNA, the CDR3 is TGTGCCAGCAGCTCAGCTAGCGGGACGAATGAGCAGTTCTTC. This chain links TRBV7-9 with TRBJ2-1, with TRBD2 matching over 9 bases. This CDR3 region has 14 residues. Germline-derived CDR1 and CDR2 are SEHNR and FQNEAQ (reference sequence). Germline trimming cut 4 bases from V and 7 bases from J; bases unmatched to any gene: 5.

The gene calls are TRBV4-1 and TRBJ2-1; no clear D. Per germline, CDR1 MGHRA and CDR2 YSYEKL. V was pared by 0 bases and J by 0 bases, with 27 bases between. This CDR3 comprises 22 residues. CDR3 loop: CASSQEVTGLHEKTSSYNEQFF. The CDR3 DNA reads TGCGCCAGCAGCCAAGAAGTAACGGGCCTACACGAGAAGACAAGCTCCTACAATGAGCAGTTCTTC.

This sequence joins TRBV29-1 and TRBJ1-1, with D unresolved. V lost 3 bases to trimming and J lost 0 bases, with 8 bases between them. Germline assignment: CDR1 SQVTM and CDR2 ANQGSEA. The CDR3 is 13 residues long. The CDR3 is CSVERRMNTEAFF. In DNA, the CDR3 is TGCAGCGTTGAGCGCCGAATGAACACTGAAGCTTTCTTT.

The V call is TRBV20-1, the J call TRBJ2-7, with TRBD2 identical over 7 bases. The V and J ends lost 1 base and 5 bases, in that order; junction bases with no gene match: 11. The CDR3 covers 15 residues. Per germline, CDR1 DFQATT and CDR2 SNEGSKA (reference sequence). The CDR3 reads CSARATGTIRHEQYF. Here the CDR3 DNA reads TGCAGTGCTAGAGCCACCGGGACTATAAGGCACGAGCAGTACTTC.

The V gene is TRBV5-6, the J gene TRBJ2-1; D remains unclear. Germline V CDR1 and CDR2: SGHDT, YYEEEE. The CDR3 loop spans 15 amino acids. V was clipped by 2 bases and J by 0 bases, with 9 bases between them. CDR3 sequence (DNA): TGTGCCAGCAGCTTATTACCGAGCTCCTACAATGAGCAGTTCTTC. Its protein product is CASSLLPSSYNEQFF.

By share, this clonotype counts as medium-sized. This chain connects TRBV20-1 to TRBJ2-3; 12 bases are shared with TRBD1. The CDR3 contains 14 residues. The V segment lost 3 bases and the J segment 11 bases; nucleotides outside the gene matches: 9. CDR1 and CDR2 (germline): DFQATT, SNEGSKA (reference sequence). CDR3 nucleotides: TGCAGTGCTAGTACGGGACAGGGGGCCTCTGTGCAGTATTTT. As protein: CSASTGQGASVQYF.

The V call is TRBV27, the J call TRBJ2-3; 11 positions agree with TRBD2. Germline V lookup: CDR1 MNHEY, CDR2 SMNVEV (reference sequence). This CDR3 comprises 14 residues. The V gene end was trimmed by 6 bases and the J gene end by 5 bases; junction bases not matched to a gene: 4. This chain's CDR3 is CASSVSGREDTQYF. The CDR3, as DNA: TGTGCCAGCAGCGTTAGCGGGAGGGAAGATACGCAGTATTTT.

As concerns this clonotype: This sequence may be a read error, since a much larger clone differs from it by one base. Given the absence of the conserved phenylalanine or tryptophan at the CDR3 end, a read error is likely. The chain uses TRBV6-5 and TRBJ2-3; D possibly uses TRBD1 or TRBD2 (5 bases each). The CDR3 totals 12 residues. Trimming took 6 bases from V and 2 from J, leaving 6 bases between them. CDR1 is MNHEY and CDR2 is SVGAGI in the germline V gene. CDR3 in amino acids: CASSGTTDTQYS. The DNA for the CDR3 is TGTGCCAGCAGCGGGACCACAGATACGCAGTATTCT.

Remarks on this clonotype: A single base separates this from a much larger clone, so it may be a read error. This rearrangement joins TRBV6-2 or TRBV6-3 to TRBJ1-2, with 7 bases identical to TRBD1. The ends lost 5 bases at V and 3 bases at J; junction bases unmatched: 15. The germline CDR1 and CDR2 sequences are MNHEY and SVGEGT. CDR3 length equals 17 residues. The CDR3 reads CASSGFRYRGYDYGYTF. The CDR3 DNA reads TGTGCCAGCAGTGGATTCCGGTACAGGGGTTATGACTATGGCTACACCTTC.

Remarks on this clonotype: A much more abundant neighbour one base away suggests this may be a read error. The chain is built from TRBV20-1 and TRBJ1-2; no reliable D call. CDR1 is DFQATT and CDR2 is SNEGSKA in the germline V gene (reference sequence). The length of the CDR3 is 12 residues. Here the CDR3 reads CSARQSLYCYTF. CDR3 nucleotide sequence: TGCAGTGCGCGGCAGAGTCTCTATTGCTACACCTTC.

This clonotype occurred a few times. This chain connects TRBV5-1 to TRBJ2-3; 7 bases align to TRBD2. Unmatched junction bases numbered 4, after V lost 4 bases and J lost 2 bases. The CDR3 length is 14 residues. Per germline, CDR1 SGHRS and CDR2 YFSETQ. CDR3 sequence (DNA): TGCGCCAGCAGCCGCGGGGACTACACAGATACGCAGTATTTT. It codes for CASSRGDYTDTQYF. Supplemented by reference TRBV5-1 and TRBJ2-3, the full variable domain reads KAGVTQTPRYLIKTRGQQVTLSCSPISGHRSVSWYQQTPGQGLQFLFEYFSETQRNKGNFPGRFSGRQFSNSRSEMNVSTLELGDSALYLCASSRGDYTDTQYFGPGTRLTVL.

The V and J genes are TRBV11-2 and TRBJ1-1; D might be TRBD1 (5 bases). The V end was cut by 1 base, the J end by 5 bases, with 17 bases between. The CDR3 spans 16 residues. Germline V lookup: CDR1 SGHAT, CDR2 FQNNGV. The CDR3 nucleotides are TGTGCCAGCAGCTTAGTCCCCCCACAGGTACGGACTGAAGCTTTCTTT. Translation: CASSLVPPQVRTEAFF.

Of note for this clonotype: This sequence may be a read error, since a much larger clone differs from it by one base. V usage is TRBV6-9 and J usage is TRBJ2-2; D is unclear. The CDR3 length is 14 residues. Germline V gives CDR1 MNHGY, CDR2 SVAAGI. Between the trimmed V and J ends, which lost 3 bases and 0 bases, there was a span of 5 bases. The CDR3 loop is CASSYVSNTGELFF. In DNA form, the CDR3 reads TGTGCCAGCAGTTACGTGTCGAACACCGGGGAGCTGTTTTTT.

The V and J genes are TRBV6-1 and TRBJ1-5; D unresolved. Germline CDR1 and CDR2: MNHNS and SASEGT. The CDR3 runs 15 residues. V lost 2 bases to trimming and J lost 0 bases, with 8 bases between them. CDR3 amino acids: CASSEIGDSNQPQHF. The DNA of the CDR3 is TGTGCCAGCAGTGAAATTGGGGATAGCAATCAGCCCCAGCATTTT.

This rearrangement joins TRBV10-3 to TRBJ2-5, with 14 bases fitting TRBD2. This CDR3 region has 16 residues. J gave up 5 bases and V 4 bases, and 6 bases lay outside the gene matches. Germline V gives CDR1 ENHRY, CDR2 SYGVKD. The CDR3, as DNA: TGTGCCATCAGTGGGGGACTAGCGGGAGAGGAGGAGACCCAGTACTTC. Its translation is CAISGGLAGEEETQYF.